The clone carrying this T cell receptor beta chain has a count of ten or more. No antigen is known for it. This record comes from a study of T cells in Graves' hyperthyroidism and ophthalmopathy. For the study at large: Before any treatment, at initial diagnosis, peripheral blood was collected.

General observations from the study: In the analysis, a 13 V-J model separated ophthalmopathy from stable hyperthyroidism.

Template material for amplifying TCR beta CDR3 regions consisted of RNA transcripts. First-round RT-PCR with HTBI primers amplified the TCR CDR3 region. TCRdb re-analysed the multiplex PCR reads in MiXCR, keeping a single row per CDR3 protein. The sample consists of some 550,000 distinct CDR3 sequences, approximately 16% of them appearing once. Germline assignment: CDR1 DFQATT and CDR2 SNEGSKA (reference sequence). This CDR3 comprises 14 residues. The V gene end was trimmed by 1 base and the J gene end by 4 bases; junction bases not matched to a gene: 6. Uncontrolled infections, other autoimmune diseases, pregnancy or lactation led to exclusion of patients.

The sample taken for sequencing was blood. The chain joins TRBV20-1 to TRBJ2-7, with TRBD2 matching over 8 bases. The source is a woman aged 40-49 years with Graves' ophthalmopathy. The CDR3 loop is CSARGSGDYYEQYF. CDR3 sequence (DNA): TGCAGTGCTAGAGGTAGCGGGGACTATTACGAGCAGTACTTC.